Detailed here is one TCR beta chain. The antigen it recognizes is unknown. No clone much larger than this one lies a single base away; base qualities are absent. The data stem from a study of cytomegalovirus exposure and HLA in healthy donors (dated by TCRdb to about 2017). General notes on the study: An earlier analysis of 587 of the donors reported approximately 270 Gb of sequence data and more than 90 million unique TCR beta sequences from 150 million to 200 million T cells. An early release covering roughly 600 HLA-typed donors comprised about 300 gigabases of sequencing data and roughly 85 million unique TCR sequences. Among the roughly 400 genotyped donors, around 81% belonged to the genetic ancestry cluster associated with self-reported Caucasian donors. The study aimed to test whether signatures of past pathogen exposure could be identified by cataloging public T cell receptors. Using immunosequencing, the study profiled T cell repertoires from about 650 subjects and related those repertoires to cytomegalovirus serostatus. A separate validation cohort of about 110 different subjects was used in addition to the approximately 700-subject first cohort. To predict cytomegalovirus infection status, the study brought together high-throughput TCR immunosequencing, statistical association of individual TCRs with disease status, and machine learning. To study patterns of TCR occurrence, a later analysis re-analyzed previously published TCR beta repertoires from 550 to 800 donors and added high-resolution HLA genotyping. Rather than drawing on any new phenotypic data, the later analysis identified candidate immune exposures from TCR beta sequences and the way those sequences occurred across donors. In an earlier analysis of 550 to 700 of the donors, high-throughput TCR beta sequencing was used to judge whether each TCR beta V gene segment behaved as functional or pseudogenic. Donor age, sex, ethnicity and CMV serostatus were collected together with the repertoire data. A later genetic analysis took genome-wide SNP genotypes for about three fifths of the 666 donors and used that subset as a discovery cohort. All discovery cohort repertoires had been generated using a single sequencing platform. Class I and class II HLA loci were covered by the typing at four-digit resolution. Typing coverage differed by locus: A, B, C, DRB1 and DQB1 were typed in roughly 620-640 donors, DQA1 in 500 to 550, DPA1 in around 610, and DPB1 in roughly 470. Because of strong linkage in the cohort, four to six DR-DQ haplotypes were treated as single units for association and clustering. Across some 400 genotyped donors of the cohort, an average of roughly 250,000 unique TCR beta nucleotide sequences per donor were sequenced, and 15% to 20% of those sequences were non-productive.

In total, roughly 670 healthy bone marrow donors made up the cohort. At the time of sampling, all cohort members were nominally healthy, though unrecorded immune exposures were likely present. The donor tested CMV seronegative and was one of the 352 seronegative cohort members. Each donor provided a peripheral blood sample, and peripheral blood mononuclear cells were used for TCR beta sequencing. Genomic DNA extraction from the blood cell samples was performed with the Qiagen DNeasy Blood Extraction Kit. General study outcomes and caveats: Only TCR beta chains were sequenced in this cohort, and the absence of alpha or paired-chain data limited detectable features. In a later analysis, several top co-occurrence clusters were reported to appear linked to parvovirus B19, influenza, CMV and Epstein-Barr virus. A total of 150 to 200 TCR beta chains were listed by the study as associated with cytomegalovirus. The classifier was reported to diagnose cytomegalovirus status with high specificity and sensitivity in both the original and validation cohorts. It was suggested by the authors that the approach could potentially be generalized to other disease states and immunological phenotypes. CMV serostatus was the only immune exposure information available for the cohort. Because the 87-base-pair reads could not distinguish some IMGT-functional V segments, including TRBV6-2 and TRBV6-3, those segments were excluded. Because HLA typing was missing for some donors at each locus, association tests included only the typed subset. According to a later analysis, most CMV-associated TCR beta chains appeared to be HLA-restricted, and the HLA associations seemed to be driven largely by CMV exposure. A further reported finding was that TCR beta sequences accurately predicted the HLA-A and HLA-B alleles for most subjects in the first cohort. Assigning TCR associations to individual alleles was difficult when HLA alleles, especially DR and DQ, strongly co-occurred. Presence/absence analyses assumed roughly uniform sequencing depth across donors, an assumption that may not hold. In an earlier analysis of around 500 of the donors, most TCR beta V segments appeared in productive rearrangements about 87% or about 30% of the time, broadly matching IMGT annotations. Correlated functional status among segregating V segments might reflect linkage disequilibrium, but an unknown experimental factor could not be ruled out. At a false discovery rate of 0.05, a later analysis linked fewer than 20,000 TCR beta sequences to specific HLA alleles. A later analysis found that HLA-associated TCR beta chains were more clonally expanded and had lower generation probabilities than equally common non-associated chains. Most TCR sequences were seen in very few donors, while some public TCRs were found in many individuals. According to a later genetic analysis, donors in an Asian-associated ancestry cluster had fewer N-insertions in productive TCRs than the approximately 670-donor mean. A few of the identified cytomegalovirus-associated TCR beta chains were confirmed in vitro to be specific for cytomegalovirus antigens. A group of highly shared sequence variants was considered likely to be a technical artifact of the sequencing pipeline. In a later genetic analysis, a missense DCLRE1C variant was associated with V-gene and J-gene trimming of TCR beta chains, and the association was replicated in an independent cohort. Because counts were too low, some 17 rarely observed V segments, including chromosome 9 orphons, were left out of the earlier analysis of 500 to 750 of the donors. According to a later analysis, TCR association rates differed among HLA loci, with DRB1 alleles showing the most associated TCRs and HLA-C alleles showing the fewest.

Library preparation was by the immunoSEQ multiplex PCR assay. The multiplex PCR relied on a mix of 60 forward primers for TCR Vbeta segments and 13 reverse primers for TCR Jbeta segments. The CDR3 region of rearranged TCR beta genes was amplified from genomic DNA by a multiplex PCR assay. On the Illumina HiSeq System, the amplified TCR beta libraries were sequenced as 87-base-pair reads. The published analysis was carried out like this. Across the 640 or so repertoires, a later analysis counted approximately 75 million unique TCR beta chains, some 11 million of which were shared by at least two donors. Raw reads were error-corrected and collapsed into unique sequences with a nearest-neighbor algorithm that merged closely related sequences to remove PCR and sequencing errors. To assign V, D and J gene segments, CDR3 sequences were aligned to IMGT reference sequences. For a sequence to be retained, a match of at least six nucleotides was required to both a V gene segment and a J gene segment. Rearrangements were called productive when the CDR3 lacked stop codons and stayed in frame with V and J; all others were non-productive. Following IMGT convention, CDR3 was defined as the stretch from the second conserved V-encoded cysteine to the conserved J-encoded phenylalanine. The earlier analysis of 587 of the donors excluded sequences that lacked an unambiguous match to a single V gene segment. In an earlier analysis of a few hundred of the donors, V segments were called functional above 56.7% productive rearrangements and were called segregating when the between-donor standard deviation exceeded 5%. A statistical classification framework was built to diagnose cytomegalovirus status from the catalog of TCR beta chain sequences. A later analysis assigned V and J genes by comparing TCR nucleotide sequences with IMGT/GENE-DB human TR gene sequences. In a later analysis, CDR3 sequences and most-parsimonious VDJ recombination scenarios were assigned using the TCRdist pipeline. A later analysis defined each TCR beta chain by its CDR3 amino acid sequence plus V-gene family, and excluded reads lacking a unique V-gene family. To address suspected cross-contamination and a sequencing artifact, a later analysis removed approximately 590 highly shared, low-generation-probability nucleotide sequences. In a later analysis, a clonal expansion index for each public chain was calculated from normalized within-repertoire ranks of inferred template counts. In a later analysis, generation probabilities were computed with a VDJ recombination model fitted to out-of-frame rearrangements, and the resulting probabilities were checked against IGoR. A later analysis scored TCR-TCR, TCR-HLA and TCR-CMV co-occurrence with hypergeometric tests, applying a repertoire-size bias correction to TCR pairs. In a later analysis, false discovery rates were estimated by permuting HLA or CMV assignments 20 times. In a later analysis, co-occurring TCRs were grouped using DBSCAN, and TCRdist sequence similarity was added for clustering within HLA-allele-positive subsets. Co-occurrence clustering excluded repertoires with fewer than 30,000 or more than 120,000 public chains, plus five with anomalous nucleotide sharing. Entries here come from immuneACCESS through TCRdb and include only in-frame sequences with V and J called. Some clones fail to appear in such tables; in the studies checked, an unresolved V gene covers under half of the shortfall, and the cause of the remainder is unknown. Clone size and V and J calls were adopted from that table, with D and trimming inferred from the DNA. Across this sample there are some 180,000 clones, with 77% seen only once. The ten largest clones capture approximately 1.5% of the sample.

Its CDR3 holds 14 amino acids, cysteine through phenylalanine. The kept DNA is CDR3 alone, 42 bases in frame from the first base. CDR1 is given as SGDLS and CDR2 as YYNGEE, both from the germline V gene. Trimming costs V 0 bases and J 8 bases, and their ends lie 11 bases apart. This chain joins TRBV9 to TRBJ2-2; the D gene is perhaps TRBD1, on 6 matching bases. The source of this sequence is a man between 18 and 29 years old in good health and CMV-seronegative. Sequenced: PBMCs. The base sequence is TGTGCCAGCAGCGTAGATGGGGGCTCTGGGGAGCTGTTTTTT. This encodes CASSVDGGSGELFF. Reference TRBV9 and TRBJ2-2 proteins supply the regions before and after the CDR3; the full variable domain is: DSGVTQTPKHLITATGQRVTLRCSPRSGDLSVYWYQQSLDQGLQFLIQYYNGEERAKGNILERFSAQQFPDLHSELNLSSLELGDSALYFCASSVDGGSGELFFGEGSRLTVL.